Below, 3 T cell receptor beta chains from the same sample are listed, as sequenced in a study of cytomegalovirus exposure and HLA in healthy donors. This PCR relied on a set of 60 Vbeta primers and 13 Jbeta primers. Assay: immunoSEQ multiplex PCR; the TCRdb copy retains only in-frame clones and omits some. The sample shows around 93,000 clones, over 75% of them seen only once. Sequencing was carried out using PBMCs. All receptors derive from a man aged 45 to 65 in good health and CMV-seronegative.

This sequence joins TRBV28 and TRBJ2-1, with 7 bases identical to TRBD2. The CDR3 consists of 18 residues. The J segment lost 7 bases and the V segment lost 10 bases, leaving 25 bases of the junction unmatched. Germline CDR1 reads MDHEN; CDR2 reads SYDVKM. CDR3 amino acids: CATTSLVGRAVISNEQFF. The CDR3 DNA reads TGTGCCACCACTTCACTGGTTGGGAGGGCCGTTATTAGTAATGAGCAGTTCTTC.

This chain links TRBV10-3 with TRBJ2-3; D might be TRBD2 (5 bases). Germline lookup yields CDR1 ENHRY and CDR2 SYGVKD. There are 14 residues in the CDR3. Trimming stripped 5 bases from V and 5 bases from J, with 14 bases between. The CDR3: CAISPGRAGDTQYF. As DNA, the CDR3 is TGTGCCATCAGTCCGGGCCGGGCGGGAGATACGCAGTATTTT.

The chain is built from TRBV6-6 and TRBJ2-7; 9 bases fit TRBD2. The CDR3 has 16 amino acids. V was pared by 11 bases and J by 0 bases, with 14 bases of the junction left unmatched. Germline CDR1 and CDR2: MNHNY and SVGAGI (reference sequence). The CDR3: CARSRAGGKHSYEQYF. In DNA form, the CDR3 reads TGTGCCCGCTCTCGAGCGGGAGGTAAACACTCCTACGAGCAGTACTTC.